This T cell receptor beta chain was found in a study of T cell repertoires in cytomegalovirus infection. As for the study in general: A matching HLA type, together with CMV infection, was signaled by public TCR beta signatures. Study results and limitations: Ex vivo responses were dominated by HLA-C-restricted CMV-specific TCR beta clonotypes. The cumulative frequency of public TCR beta families identified carriers of CMV plus the relevant HLA.

This clonotype was counted a few times. Its specificity is unknown. TCRdb called the reads again in MiXCR, with one record for every CDR3 protein. The sample shows approximately 770,000 distinct CDR3 sequences, 25% to 35% of them seen only once. This sequence was found in a human donor in good health (CMV status not recorded). Some clones in this sample may be carry-over from other donors' samples. The material was cultured CD8+ T cells from PBMCs, obtained from culture after CMV antigen stimulation.

CDR3 in DNA: TGTGCCAGTAGCGCGAACGGGGGGCCGGGGAATGAGCAGTTCTTC. Amino acid sequence: CASSANGGPGNEQFF. The J gene is TRBJ2-1, the V gene TRBV19; weak D call: TRBD2 (7 bases). V lost 6 bases and J 7 bases, leaving 19 bases between the germline ends. The CDR3 length is 15 residues. Germline CDR1 and CDR2: LNHDA and SQIVND (reference sequence).